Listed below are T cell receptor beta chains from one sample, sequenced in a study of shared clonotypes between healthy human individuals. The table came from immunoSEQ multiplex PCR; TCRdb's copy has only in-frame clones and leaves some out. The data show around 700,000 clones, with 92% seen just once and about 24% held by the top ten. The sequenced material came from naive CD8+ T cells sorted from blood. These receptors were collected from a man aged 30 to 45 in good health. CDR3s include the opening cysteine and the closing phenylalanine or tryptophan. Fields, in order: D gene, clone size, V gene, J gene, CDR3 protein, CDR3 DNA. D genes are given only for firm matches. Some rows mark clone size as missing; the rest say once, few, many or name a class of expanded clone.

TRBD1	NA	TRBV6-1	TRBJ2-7	CASSAPRGSFYEQYF	TGTGCCAGCAGTGCCCCCAGGGGGTCTTTTTACGAGCAGTACTTC
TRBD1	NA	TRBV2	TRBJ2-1	CASRHRQGRGYNEQFF	TGTGCCAGCAGGCACCGACAGGGAAGGGGGTACAATGAGCAGTTCTTC
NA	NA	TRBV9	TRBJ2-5	CASSAWDSQETQYF	TGTGCCAGCAGCGCCTGGGATTCCCAAGAGACCCAGTACTTC
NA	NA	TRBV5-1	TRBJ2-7	CASSLEQAYEQYF	TGCGCCAGCAGCCTAGAACAAGCCTACGAGCAGTACTTC
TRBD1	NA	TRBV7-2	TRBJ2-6	CASRRQGVAGANVLTF	TGTGCCAGCAGACGACAGGGGGTAGCTGGGGCCAACGTCCTGACTTTC
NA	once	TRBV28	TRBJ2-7	CASTTGTGEQYF	TGTGCCAGCACCACAGGGACGGGTGAGCAGTACTTC
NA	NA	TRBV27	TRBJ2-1	CASSLGGHSYNEQFF	TGTGCCAGCAGTTTGGGGGGGCATTCCTACAATGAGCAGTTCTTC
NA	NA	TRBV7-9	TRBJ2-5	CASSPAEGTDQETQYF	TGTGCCAGCAGCCCAGCCGAGGGGACTGATCAAGAGACCCAGTACTTC
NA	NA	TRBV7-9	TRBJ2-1	CASSYLVSGSGSLYNEQFF	TGTGCCAGCAGCTACTTAGTTAGCGGATCCGGGAGTCTCTACAATGAGCAGTTCTTC
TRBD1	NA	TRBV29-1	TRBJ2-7	CSARGQGLSEQYF	TGCAGCGCCCGGGGACAGGGGTTAAGCGAGCAGTACTTC
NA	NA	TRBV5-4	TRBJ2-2	CASRPGYTGELFF	TGTGCCAGCCGTCCCGGATACACCGGGGAGCTGTTTTTT
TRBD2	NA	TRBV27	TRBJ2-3	CASSLLREGPNTQYF	TGTGCCAGCAGTTTATTGCGGGAGGGCCCCAATACGCAGTATTTT
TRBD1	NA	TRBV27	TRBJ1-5	CASRPGQSNQPQHF	TGTGCCAGCAGACCGGGACAGAGCAATCAGCCCCAGCATTTT
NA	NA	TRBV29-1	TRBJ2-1	CSVALLKRSSYNEQFF	TGCAGCGTTGCTCTTCTTAAGCGGAGCTCCTACAATGAGCAGTTCTTC
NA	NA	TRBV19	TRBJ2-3	CASSITVTDTQYF	TGTGCCAGTAGTATTACAGTCACAGATACGCAGTATTTT
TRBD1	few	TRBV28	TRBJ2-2	CASSLGDRVKTGELFF	TGTGCCAGCAGTTTAGGGGACAGGGTAAAGACCGGGGAGCTGTTTTTT
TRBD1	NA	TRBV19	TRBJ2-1	CASSIKTGNEQFF	TGTGCCAGTAGTATAAAGACAGGGAATGAGCAGTTCTTC
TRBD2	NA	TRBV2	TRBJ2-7	CASLGGGYEQYF	TGTGCCAGCCTGGGGGGGGGCTACGAGCAGTACTTC
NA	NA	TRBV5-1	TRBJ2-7	CASSWGADRTYEQYF	TGCGCCAGCAGCTGGGGGGCGGACAGAACCTACGAGCAGTACTTC
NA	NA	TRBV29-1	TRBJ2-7	CSVEGRGSGYEQYF	TGCAGCGTTGAAGGTAGGGGGTCGGGCTACGAGCAGTACTTC
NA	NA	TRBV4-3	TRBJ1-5	CASSQDLDGNQPQHF	TGCGCCAGCAGCCAAGATCTAGATGGCAATCAGCCCCAGCATTTT
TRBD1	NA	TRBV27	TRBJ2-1	CASAYRDSDNEQFF	TGTGCCAGCGCATACCGGGACAGCGACAATGAGCAGTTCTTC
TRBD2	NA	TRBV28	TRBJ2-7	CASSLGAGVAYEQYF	TGTGCCAGCAGTTTAGGGGCGGGAGTCGCATACGAGCAGTACTTC
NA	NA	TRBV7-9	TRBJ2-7	CASSPGAYEQYF	TGTGCCAGCAGCCCCGGAGCCTACGAGCAGTACTTC
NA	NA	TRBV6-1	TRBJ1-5	CASSEVRAAFNQPQHF	TGTGCCAGCAGTGAAGTCCGGGCAGCCTTTAATCAGCCCCAGCATTTT
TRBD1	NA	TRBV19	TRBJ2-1	CASSLSTGTGYNEQFF	TGTGCCAGTAGCCTCTCAACCGGGACAGGGTACAATGAGCAGTTCTTC
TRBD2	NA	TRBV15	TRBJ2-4	CATSRGREAKNIQYF	TGTGCCACCAGCAGGGGGCGGGAGGCCAAAAACATTCAGTACTTC
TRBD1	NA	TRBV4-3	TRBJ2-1	CASSPGQVYNEQFF	TGCGCCAGCAGCCCCGGACAGGTCTACAATGAGCAGTTCTTC
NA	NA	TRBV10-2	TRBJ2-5	CASSESNPGGAQYF	TGCGCCAGCAGTGAGTCGAACCCCGGGGGTGCCCAGTACTTC
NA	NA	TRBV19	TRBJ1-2	CASSIRRDGYTF	TGTGCCAGTAGTATTAGGAGGGATGGCTACACCTTC
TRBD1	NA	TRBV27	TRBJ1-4	CASSSTRGGYEKLFF	TGTGCCAGCAGCTCGACCAGGGGGGGGTATGAAAAACTGTTTTTT
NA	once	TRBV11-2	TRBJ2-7	CASSLAQSGYEQYF	TGTGCCAGCAGCTTAGCTCAAAGTGGCTACGAGCAGTACTTC
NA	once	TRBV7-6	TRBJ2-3	CASSLGEVDTQYF	TGTGCCAGCAGCTTAGGTGAGGTAGATACGCAGTATTTT
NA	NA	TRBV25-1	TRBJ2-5	CASSVGQETQYF	TGTGCCAGCAGTGTTGGGCAAGAGACCCAGTACTTC
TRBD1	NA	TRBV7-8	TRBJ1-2	CASGTEHGYTF	TGTGCCAGCGGGACAGAGCATGGCTACACCTTC
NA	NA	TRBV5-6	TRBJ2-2	CASSSGARELFF	TGTGCCAGCAGCTCGGGGGCCAGGGAGCTGTTTTTT
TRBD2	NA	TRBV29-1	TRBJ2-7	CSVEVPVGTSGTSSYEQYF	TGCAGCGTTGAAGTCCCCGTTGGGACTAGCGGTACGAGCTCCTACGAGCAGTACTTC
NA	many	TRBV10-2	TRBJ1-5	CASSEDGGRQPQHF	TGCGCCAGCAGTGAGGATGGGGGGCGTCAGCCCCAGCATTTT
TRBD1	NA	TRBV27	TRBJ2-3	CASNPRQGDTDTQYF	TGTGCCAGCAATCCTAGACAGGGAGACACAGATACGCAGTATTTT
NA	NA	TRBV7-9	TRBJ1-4	CASSPSDRKNEKLFF	TGTGCCAGCAGCCCATCCGATCGGAAGAATGAAAAACTGTTTTTT
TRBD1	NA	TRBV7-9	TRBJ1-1	CASSPLKGQANTEAFF	TGTGCCAGCAGCCCTCTTAAGGGACAGGCAAACACTGAAGCTTTCTTT